This T cell receptor beta chain was documented in a study of T cell responses to AZD1222 COVID-19 vaccine. V was pared by 5 bases and J by 1 base, with 8 bases between. Looked up from germline, CDR1 is SNHLY and CDR2 is FYNNEI. There are 13 residues in the CDR3. The protocol was immunoSEQ multiplex PCR, while the TCRdb copy is restricted to in-frame clones and leaves out a portion. The sample records some 150,000 clones, around 83% being singletons. Comments on this clone: Other DNA sequences in this sample translate to the same CDR3.

Here the sequenced sample was peripheral blood, taken on day 0 of MenACWY control vaccination. This clonotype originated in an adult in good health. The V and J genes are TRBV2 and TRBJ1-2; perhaps TRBD1 as D (5 bases). This CDR3 reads CASSPDSNYGYTF. The CDR3 bases are TGTGCCAGCAGTCCAGACAGTAACTATGGCTACACCTTC.